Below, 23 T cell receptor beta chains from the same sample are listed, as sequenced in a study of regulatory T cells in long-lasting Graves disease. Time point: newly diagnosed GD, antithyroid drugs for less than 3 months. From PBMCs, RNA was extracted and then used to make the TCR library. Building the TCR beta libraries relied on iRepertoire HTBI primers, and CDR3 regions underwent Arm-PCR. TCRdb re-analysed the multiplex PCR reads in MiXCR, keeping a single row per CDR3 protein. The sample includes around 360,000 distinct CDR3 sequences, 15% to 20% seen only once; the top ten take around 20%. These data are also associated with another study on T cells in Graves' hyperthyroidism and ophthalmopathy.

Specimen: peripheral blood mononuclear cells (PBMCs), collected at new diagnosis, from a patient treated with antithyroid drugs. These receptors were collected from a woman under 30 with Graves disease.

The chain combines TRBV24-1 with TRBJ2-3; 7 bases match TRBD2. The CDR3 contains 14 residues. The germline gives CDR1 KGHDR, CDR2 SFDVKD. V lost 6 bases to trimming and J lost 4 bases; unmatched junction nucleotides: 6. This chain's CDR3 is CATSPRGGADTQYF. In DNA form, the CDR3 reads TGTGCCACCAGTCCTAGGGGAGGGGCAGATACGCAGTATTTT.

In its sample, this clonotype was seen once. In DNA form, the CDR3 reads TGTGCCAGCAGTCCTCCGACAGGGGGCCACACTGAAGCTTTCTTT. Translating gives CASSPPTGGHTEAFF. The rearrangement joins TRBV6-1 to TRBJ1-1; 10 bases fit TRBD1. Germline trimming cut 5 bases from V and 3 bases from J; bases unmatched to any gene: 6. Germline values: CDR1 MNHNS, CDR2 SASEGT. The length of the CDR3 is 15 residues.

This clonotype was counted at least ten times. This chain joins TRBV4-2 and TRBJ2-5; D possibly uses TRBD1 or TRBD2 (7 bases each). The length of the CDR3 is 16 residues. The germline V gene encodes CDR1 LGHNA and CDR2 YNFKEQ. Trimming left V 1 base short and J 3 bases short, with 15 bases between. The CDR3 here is CASSQGSGGGKETQYF. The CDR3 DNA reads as TGTGCCAGCAGCCAAGGTTCAGGGGGGGGGAAAGAGACCCAGTACTTC.

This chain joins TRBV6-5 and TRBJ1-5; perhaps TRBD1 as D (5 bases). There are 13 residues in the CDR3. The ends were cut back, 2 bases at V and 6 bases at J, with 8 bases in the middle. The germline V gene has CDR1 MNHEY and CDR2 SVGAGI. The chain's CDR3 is CASSYGQGQPQHF. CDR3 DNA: TGTGCCAGCAGTTACGGGCAGGGTCAGCCCCAGCATTTT.

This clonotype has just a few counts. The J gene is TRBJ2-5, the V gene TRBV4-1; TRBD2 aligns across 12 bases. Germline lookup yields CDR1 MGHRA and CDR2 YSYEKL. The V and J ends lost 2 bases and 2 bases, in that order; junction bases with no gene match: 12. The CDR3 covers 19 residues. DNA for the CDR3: TGCGCCAGCAGCCAAACCCTCGGGGCTAGCGGGGGGGCTCAAGAGACCCAGTACTTC. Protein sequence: CASSQTLGASGGAQETQYF.

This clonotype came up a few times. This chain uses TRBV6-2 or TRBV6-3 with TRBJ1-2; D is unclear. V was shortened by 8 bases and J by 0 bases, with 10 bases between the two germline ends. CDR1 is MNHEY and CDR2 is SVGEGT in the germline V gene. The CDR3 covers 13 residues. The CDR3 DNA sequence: TGTGCCAGCCTCTGGAGTACTAACTATGGCTACACCTTC. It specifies CASLWSTNYGYTF.

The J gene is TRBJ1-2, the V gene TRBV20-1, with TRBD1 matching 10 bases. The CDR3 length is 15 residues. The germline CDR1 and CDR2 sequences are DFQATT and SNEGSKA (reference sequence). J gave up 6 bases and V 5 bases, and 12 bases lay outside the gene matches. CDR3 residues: CSAGTGGTGVHGYTF. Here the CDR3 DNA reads TGCAGTGCTGGCACCGGGGGGACAGGGGTTCATGGCTACACCTTC.

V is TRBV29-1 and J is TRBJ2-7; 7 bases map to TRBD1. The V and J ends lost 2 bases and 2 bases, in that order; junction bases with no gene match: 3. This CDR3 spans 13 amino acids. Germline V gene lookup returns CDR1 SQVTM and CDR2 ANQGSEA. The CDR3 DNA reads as TGCAGCGTTGAAAAGACAGGGACCTACGAGCAGTACTTC. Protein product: CSVEKTGTYEQYF.

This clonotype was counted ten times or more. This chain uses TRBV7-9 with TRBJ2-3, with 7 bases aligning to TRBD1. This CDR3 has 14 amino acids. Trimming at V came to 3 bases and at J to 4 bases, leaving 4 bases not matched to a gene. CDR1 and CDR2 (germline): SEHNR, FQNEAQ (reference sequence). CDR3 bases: TGTGCCAGCAGCTTTGTCAGGGGGTCAGATACGCAGTATTTT. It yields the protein CASSFVRGSDTQYF.

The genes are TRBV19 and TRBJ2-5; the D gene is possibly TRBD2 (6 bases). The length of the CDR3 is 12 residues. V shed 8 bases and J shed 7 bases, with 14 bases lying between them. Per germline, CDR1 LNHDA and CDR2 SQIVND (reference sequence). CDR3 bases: TGTGCCAGTGCGGGAAGGGAATGGACCCAGTACTTC. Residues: CASAGREWTQYF.

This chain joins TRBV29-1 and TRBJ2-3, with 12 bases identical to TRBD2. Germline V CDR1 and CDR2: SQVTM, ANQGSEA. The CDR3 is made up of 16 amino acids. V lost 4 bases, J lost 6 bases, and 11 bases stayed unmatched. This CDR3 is CSVVGPSGGAVDTQYF. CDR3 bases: TGCAGCGTTGTAGGTCCTAGCGGGGGGGCCGTCGATACGCAGTATTTT.

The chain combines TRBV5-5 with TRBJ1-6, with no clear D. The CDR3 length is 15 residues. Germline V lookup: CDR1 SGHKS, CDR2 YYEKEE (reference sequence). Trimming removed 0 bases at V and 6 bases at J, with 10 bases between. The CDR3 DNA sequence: TGTGCCAGCAGCTTGGAAATACAGATTAATTCACCCCTCCACTTT. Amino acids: CASSLEIQINSPLHF.

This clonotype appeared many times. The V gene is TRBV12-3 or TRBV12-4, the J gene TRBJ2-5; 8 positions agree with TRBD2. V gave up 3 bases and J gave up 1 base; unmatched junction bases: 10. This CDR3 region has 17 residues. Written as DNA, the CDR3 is TGTGCCAGCAGTTTTTTAGGGAGCGGGGGAATCCAAGAGACCCAGTACTTC. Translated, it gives CASSFLGSGGIQETQYF.

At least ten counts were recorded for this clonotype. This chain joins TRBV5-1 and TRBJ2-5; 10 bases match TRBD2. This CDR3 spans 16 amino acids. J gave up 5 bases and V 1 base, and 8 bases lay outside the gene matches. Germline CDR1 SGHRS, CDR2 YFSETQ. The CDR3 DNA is TGCGCCAGCAGCTTGAGGAAGCTAGCGGGAGTTGAGACCCAGTACTTC. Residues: CASSLRKLAGVETQYF.

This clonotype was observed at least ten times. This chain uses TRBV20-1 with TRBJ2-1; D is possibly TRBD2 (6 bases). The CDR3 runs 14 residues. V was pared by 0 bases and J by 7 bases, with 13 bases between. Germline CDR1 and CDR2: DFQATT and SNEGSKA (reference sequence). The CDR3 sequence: CSARDGGGVNEQFF. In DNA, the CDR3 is TGCAGTGCTAGAGATGGAGGAGGGGTTAATGAGCAGTTCTTC.

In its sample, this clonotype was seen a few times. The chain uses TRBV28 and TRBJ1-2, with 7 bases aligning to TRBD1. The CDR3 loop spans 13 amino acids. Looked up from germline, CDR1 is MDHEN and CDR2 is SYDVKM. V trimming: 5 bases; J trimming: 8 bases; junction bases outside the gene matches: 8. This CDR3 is CASSPGQEGGYTF. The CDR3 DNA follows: TGTGCCAGCAGTCCCGGACAGGAGGGGGGCTACACCTTC.

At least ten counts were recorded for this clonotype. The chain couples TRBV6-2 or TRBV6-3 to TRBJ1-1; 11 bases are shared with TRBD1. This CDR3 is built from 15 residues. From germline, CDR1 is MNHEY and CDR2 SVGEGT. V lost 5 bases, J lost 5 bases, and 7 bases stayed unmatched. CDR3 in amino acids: CASSASGTGGTEAFF. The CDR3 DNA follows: TGTGCCAGCAGTGCCTCCGGGACAGGGGGTACTGAAGCTTTCTTT.

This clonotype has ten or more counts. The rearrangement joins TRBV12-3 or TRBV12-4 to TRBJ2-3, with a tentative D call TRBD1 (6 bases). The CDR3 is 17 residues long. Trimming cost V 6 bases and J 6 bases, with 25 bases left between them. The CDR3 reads CASSLSHPGQLVDTQYF. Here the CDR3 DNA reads TGTGCCAGCAGCCTATCTCATCCGGGACAATTGGTGGATACGCAGTATTTT.

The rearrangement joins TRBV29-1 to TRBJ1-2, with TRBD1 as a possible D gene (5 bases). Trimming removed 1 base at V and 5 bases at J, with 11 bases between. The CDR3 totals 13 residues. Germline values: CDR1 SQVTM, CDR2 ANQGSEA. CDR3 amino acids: CSVEAGLGYGYTF. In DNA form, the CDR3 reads TGCAGCGTTGAAGCAGGGCTAGGGTATGGCTACACCTTC.

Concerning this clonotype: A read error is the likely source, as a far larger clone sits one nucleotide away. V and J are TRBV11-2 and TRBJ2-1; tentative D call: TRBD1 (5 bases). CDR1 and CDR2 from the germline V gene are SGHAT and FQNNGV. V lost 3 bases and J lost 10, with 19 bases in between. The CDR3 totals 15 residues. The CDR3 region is CASSFKPQVSYEQFF. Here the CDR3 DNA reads TGTGCCAGCAGCTTTAAGCCACAGGTATCCTACGAGCAGTTCTTC.

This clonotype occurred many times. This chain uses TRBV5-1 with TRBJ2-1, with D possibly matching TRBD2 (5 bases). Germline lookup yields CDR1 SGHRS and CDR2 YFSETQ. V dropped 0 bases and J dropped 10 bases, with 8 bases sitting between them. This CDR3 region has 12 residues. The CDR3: CASSLEEREQFF. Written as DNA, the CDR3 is TGCGCCAGCAGCTTGGAGGAGCGGGAGCAGTTCTTC.

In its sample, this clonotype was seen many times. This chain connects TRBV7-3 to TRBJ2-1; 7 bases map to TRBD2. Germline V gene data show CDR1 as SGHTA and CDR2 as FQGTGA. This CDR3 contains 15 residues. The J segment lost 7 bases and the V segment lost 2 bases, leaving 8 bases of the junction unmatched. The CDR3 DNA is TGTGCCAGCAGCTTAGCGAGCGGGAACAGGAATGAGCAGTTCTTC. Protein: CASSLASGNRNEQFF.

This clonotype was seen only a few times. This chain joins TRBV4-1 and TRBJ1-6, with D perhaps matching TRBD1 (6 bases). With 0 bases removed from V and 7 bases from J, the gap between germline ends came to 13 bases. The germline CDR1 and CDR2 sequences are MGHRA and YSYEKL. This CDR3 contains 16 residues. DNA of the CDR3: TGCGCCAGCAGCCAAGACCCGGGACAAAGCAATTCACCCCTCCACTTT. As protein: CASSQDPGQSNSPLHF.